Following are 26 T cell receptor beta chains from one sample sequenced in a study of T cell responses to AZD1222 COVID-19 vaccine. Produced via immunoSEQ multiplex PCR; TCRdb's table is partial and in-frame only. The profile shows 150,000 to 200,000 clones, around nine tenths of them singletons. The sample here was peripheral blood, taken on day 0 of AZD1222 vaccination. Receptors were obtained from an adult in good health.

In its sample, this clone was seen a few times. The CDR3 region has the DNA TGTGCCAGCAGCTTGGAGGGGATAGGGGCTAGAGGCTACACCTTC. Translated, it gives CASSLEGIGARGYTF. The rearrangement joins TRBV5-4 to TRBJ1-2, with a tentative D call TRBD1 (5 bases). The CDR3 has 15 residues. Trimming removed 0 bases from V and 8 bases from J, with 17 bases in between. The V gene's germline CDR1 is SGHNT and CDR2 YYREEE (reference sequence).

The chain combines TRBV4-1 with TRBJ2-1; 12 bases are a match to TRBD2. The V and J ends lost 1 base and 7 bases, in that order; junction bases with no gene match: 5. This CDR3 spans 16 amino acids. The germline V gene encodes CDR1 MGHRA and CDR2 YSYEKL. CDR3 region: CASSQASGGARNEQFF. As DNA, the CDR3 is TGCGCCAGCAGCCAAGCTAGCGGGGGGGCCAGGAATGAGCAGTTCTTC.

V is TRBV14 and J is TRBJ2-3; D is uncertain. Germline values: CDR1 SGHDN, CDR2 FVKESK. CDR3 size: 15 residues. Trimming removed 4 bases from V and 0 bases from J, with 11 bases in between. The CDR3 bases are TGTGCCAGCAGCCCGGAGTTTTCGAGCACAGATACGCAGTATTTT. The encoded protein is CASSPEFSSTDTQYF. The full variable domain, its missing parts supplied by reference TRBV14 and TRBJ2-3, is EAGVTQFPSHSVIEKGQTVTLRCDPISGHDNLYWYRRVMGKEIKFLLHFVKESKQDESGMPNNRFLAERTGGTYSTLKVQPAELEDSGVYFCASSPEFSSTDTQYFGPGTRLTVL.

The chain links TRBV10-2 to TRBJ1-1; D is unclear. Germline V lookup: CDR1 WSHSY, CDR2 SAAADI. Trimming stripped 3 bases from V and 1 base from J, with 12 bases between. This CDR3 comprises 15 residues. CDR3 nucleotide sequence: TGCGCCAGCAGTGAATACGGACGGAAGAACACTGAAGCTTTCTTT. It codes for CASSEYGRKNTEAFF.

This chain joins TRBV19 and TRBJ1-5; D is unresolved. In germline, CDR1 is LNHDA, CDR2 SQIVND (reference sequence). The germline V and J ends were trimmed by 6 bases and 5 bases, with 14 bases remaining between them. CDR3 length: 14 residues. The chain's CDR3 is CASRTDLTHQPQHF. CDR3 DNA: TGTGCCAGTAGGACCGACCTCACCCATCAGCCCCAGCATTTT.

The CDR3 nucleotides read TGCGCCAGCAGCTACCAGACAGGGCCGAACACTGAAGCTTTCTTT. It codes for CASSYQTGPNTEAFF. V is TRBV5-1 and J is TRBJ1-1; 7 bases are shared with TRBD1. CDR3 length: 15 amino acids. With 3 bases clipped from V and 1 base from J, the junction kept 6 bases outside the gene matches. CDR1 and CDR2 (germline): SGHRS, YFSETQ.

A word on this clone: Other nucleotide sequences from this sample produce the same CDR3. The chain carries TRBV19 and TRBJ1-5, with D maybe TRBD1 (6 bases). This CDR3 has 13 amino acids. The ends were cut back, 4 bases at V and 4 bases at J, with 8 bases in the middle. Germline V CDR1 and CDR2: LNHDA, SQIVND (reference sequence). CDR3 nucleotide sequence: TGTGCCAGTAGTACGGACAGAAATCAGCCCCAGCATTTT. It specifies CASSTDRNQPQHF.

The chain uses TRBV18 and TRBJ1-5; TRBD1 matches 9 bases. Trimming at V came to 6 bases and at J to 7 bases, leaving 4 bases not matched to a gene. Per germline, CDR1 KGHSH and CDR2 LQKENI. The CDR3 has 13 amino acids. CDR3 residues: CASSTGGYQPQHF. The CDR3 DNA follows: TGTGCCAGCTCTACAGGGGGCTACCAGCCCCAGCATTTT.

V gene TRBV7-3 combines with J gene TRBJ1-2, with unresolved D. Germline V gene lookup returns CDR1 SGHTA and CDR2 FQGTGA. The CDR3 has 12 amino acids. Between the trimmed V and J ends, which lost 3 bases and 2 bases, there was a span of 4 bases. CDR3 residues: CASSLGNYGYTF. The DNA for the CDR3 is TGTGCCAGCAGCTTGGGAAACTATGGCTACACCTTC.

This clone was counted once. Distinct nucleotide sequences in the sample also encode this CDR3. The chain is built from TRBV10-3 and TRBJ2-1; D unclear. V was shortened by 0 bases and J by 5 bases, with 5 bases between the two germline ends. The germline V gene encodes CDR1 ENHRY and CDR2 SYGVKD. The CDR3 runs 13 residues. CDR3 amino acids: CAISESPDNEQFF. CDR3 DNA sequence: TGTGCCATCAGTGAGTCTCCAGACAATGAGCAGTTCTTC.

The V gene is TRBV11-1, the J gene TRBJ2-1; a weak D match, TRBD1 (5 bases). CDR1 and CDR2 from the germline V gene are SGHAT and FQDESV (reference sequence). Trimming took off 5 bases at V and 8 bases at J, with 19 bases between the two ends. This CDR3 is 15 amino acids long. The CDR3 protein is CASSLSRARFDEQFF. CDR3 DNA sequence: TGTGCCAGCAGCCTCAGCAGGGCGAGGTTCGATGAGCAGTTCTTC.

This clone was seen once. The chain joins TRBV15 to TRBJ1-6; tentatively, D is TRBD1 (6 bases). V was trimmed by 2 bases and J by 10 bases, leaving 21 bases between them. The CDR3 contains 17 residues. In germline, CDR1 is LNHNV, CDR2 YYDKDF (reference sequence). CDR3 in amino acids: CATSRPEQGGKNSPLHF. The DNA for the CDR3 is TGTGCCACCAGCAGACCCGAACAGGGTGGTAAAAACTCACCCCTCCACTTT.

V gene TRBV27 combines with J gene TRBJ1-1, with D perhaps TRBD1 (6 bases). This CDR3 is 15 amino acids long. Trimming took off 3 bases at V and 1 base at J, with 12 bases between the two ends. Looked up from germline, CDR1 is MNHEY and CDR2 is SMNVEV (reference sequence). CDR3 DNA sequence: TGTGCCAGCAGTTTGAGGGGGGAGGGGAACACTGAAGCTTTCTTT. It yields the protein CASSLRGEGNTEAFF.

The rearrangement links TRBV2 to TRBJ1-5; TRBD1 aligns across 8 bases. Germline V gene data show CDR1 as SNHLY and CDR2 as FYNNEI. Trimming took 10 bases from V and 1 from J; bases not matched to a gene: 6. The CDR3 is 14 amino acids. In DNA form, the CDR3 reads TGTGCCAACTCGGACAGGGAGAGCAATCAGCCCCAGCATTTT. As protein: CANSDRESNQPQHF.

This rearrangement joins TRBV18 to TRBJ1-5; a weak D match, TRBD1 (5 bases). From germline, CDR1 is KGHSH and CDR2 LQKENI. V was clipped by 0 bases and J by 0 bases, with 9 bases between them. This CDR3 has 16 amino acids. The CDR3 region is CASSPPGVYSNQPQHF. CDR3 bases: TGTGCCAGCTCACCACCGGGGGTTTATAGCAATCAGCCCCAGCATTTT. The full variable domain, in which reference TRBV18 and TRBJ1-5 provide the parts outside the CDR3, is NAGVMQNPRHLVRRRGQEARLRCSPMKGHSHVYWYRQLPEEGLKFMVYLQKENIIDESGMPKERFSAEFPKEGPSILRIQQVVRGDSAAYFCASSPPGVYSNQPQHFGDGTRLSIL.

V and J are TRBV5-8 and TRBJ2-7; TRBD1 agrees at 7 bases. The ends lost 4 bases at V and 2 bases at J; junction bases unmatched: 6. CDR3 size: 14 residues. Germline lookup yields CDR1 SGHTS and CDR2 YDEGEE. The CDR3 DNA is TGTGCCAGCAGCCCAGACAGGGTAGCCTACGAGCAGTACTTC. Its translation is CASSPDRVAYEQYF. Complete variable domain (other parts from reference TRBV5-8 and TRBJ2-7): EAGVTQSPTHLIKTRGQQATLRCSPISGHTSVYWYQQALGLGLQFLLWYDEGEERNRGNFPPRFSGRQFPNYSSELNVNALELEDSALYLCASSPDRVAYEQYFGPGTRLTVT.

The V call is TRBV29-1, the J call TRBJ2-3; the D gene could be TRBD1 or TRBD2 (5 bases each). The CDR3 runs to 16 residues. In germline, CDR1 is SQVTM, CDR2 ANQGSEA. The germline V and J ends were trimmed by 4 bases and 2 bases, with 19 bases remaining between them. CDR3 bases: TGCAGCGTTGGGGAGCGACAGATAACCTTCACAGATACGCAGTATTTT. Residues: CSVGERQITFTDTQYF.

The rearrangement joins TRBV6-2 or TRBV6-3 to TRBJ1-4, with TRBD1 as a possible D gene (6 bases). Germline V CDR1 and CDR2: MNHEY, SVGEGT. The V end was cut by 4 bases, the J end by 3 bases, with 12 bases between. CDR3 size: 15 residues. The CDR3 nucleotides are TGTGCCAGCAGTTCCGCGGGGGCGGCTAATGAAAAACTGTTTTTT. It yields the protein CASSSAGAANEKLFF.

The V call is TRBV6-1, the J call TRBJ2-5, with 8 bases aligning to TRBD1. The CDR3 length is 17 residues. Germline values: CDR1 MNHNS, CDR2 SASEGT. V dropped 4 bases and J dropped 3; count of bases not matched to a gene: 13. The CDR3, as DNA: TGTGCCAGCAGTGGACAACCCCAGGGGGCAGGAGAAGAGACCCAGTACTTC. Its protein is CASSGQPQGAGEETQYF.

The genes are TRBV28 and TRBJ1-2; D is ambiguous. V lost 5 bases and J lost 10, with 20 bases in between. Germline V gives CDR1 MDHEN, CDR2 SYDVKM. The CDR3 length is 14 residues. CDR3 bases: TGTGCCAGCAGTCCGACCGACCCTAATACGGACTACACCTTC. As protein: CASSPTDPNTDYTF.

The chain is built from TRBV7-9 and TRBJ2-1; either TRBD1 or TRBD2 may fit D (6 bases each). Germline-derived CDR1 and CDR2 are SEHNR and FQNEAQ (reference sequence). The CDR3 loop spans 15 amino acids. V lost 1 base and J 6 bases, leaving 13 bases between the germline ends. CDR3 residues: CASSLGGAQGNEQFF. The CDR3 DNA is TGTGCCAGCAGCTTAGGGGGGGCGCAAGGCAATGAGCAGTTCTTC.

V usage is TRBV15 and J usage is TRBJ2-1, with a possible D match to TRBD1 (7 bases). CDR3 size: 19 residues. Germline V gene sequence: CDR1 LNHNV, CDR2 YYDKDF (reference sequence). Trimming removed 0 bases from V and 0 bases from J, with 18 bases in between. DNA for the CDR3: TGTGCCACCAGCAGAGACAGGGAGGCAGGGGGGATCTCCTACAATGAGCAGTTCTTC. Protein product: CATSRDREAGGISYNEQFF.

CDR3 region: CASSPPPTGRGTDTQYF. CDR3 nucleotide sequence: TGTGCCAGCAGCCCCCCCCCGACAGGGCGAGGCACAGATACGCAGTATTTT. This chain links TRBV7-3 with TRBJ2-3, with 7 positions matching TRBD1. The germline V gene encodes CDR1 SGHTA and CDR2 FQGTGA. The CDR3 runs 17 residues. V dropped 5 bases and J dropped 1; count of bases not matched to a gene: 12. Based on the CDR3 plus reference TRBV7-3 and TRBJ2-3, the full variable domain is GAGVSQTPSNKVTEKGKYVELRCDPISGHTALYWYRQSLGQGPEFLIYFQGTGAADDSGLPNDRFFAVRPEGSVSTLKIQRTERGDSAVYLCASSPPPTGRGTDTQYFGPGTRLTVL.

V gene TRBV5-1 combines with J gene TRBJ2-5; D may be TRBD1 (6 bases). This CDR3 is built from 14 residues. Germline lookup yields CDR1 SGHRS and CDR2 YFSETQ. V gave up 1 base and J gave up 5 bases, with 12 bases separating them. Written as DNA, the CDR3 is TGCGCCAGCAGCTTGTACAGGGATAGGGAGACCCAGTACTTC. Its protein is CASSLYRDRETQYF.

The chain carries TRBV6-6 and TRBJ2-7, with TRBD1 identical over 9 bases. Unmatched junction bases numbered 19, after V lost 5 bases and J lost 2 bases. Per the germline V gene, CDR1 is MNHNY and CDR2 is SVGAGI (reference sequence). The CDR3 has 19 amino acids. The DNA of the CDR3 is TGTGCCAGCAGTCGCCCAGGGGACAGGGTAGGTCTAGGAGCCTACGAGCAGTACTTC. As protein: CASSRPGDRVGLGAYEQYF.

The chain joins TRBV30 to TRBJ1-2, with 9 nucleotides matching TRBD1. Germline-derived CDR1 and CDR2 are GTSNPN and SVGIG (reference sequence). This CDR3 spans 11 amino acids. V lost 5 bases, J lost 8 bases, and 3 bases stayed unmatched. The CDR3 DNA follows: TGTGCCTGGGGGACAGGGAGGGGCTACACCTTC. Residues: CAWGTGRGYTF.